The sequence of this T cell receptor (beta chain) was determined in a study of blood T cell repertoires in COVID-19. Using immunoSEQ multiplex PCR, the repertoire was profiled, and TCRdb retains in-frame clones only, with some absent. Of about 180,000 clones in the sample, 80% to 90% were seen once. The cohort comprised adults aged roughly 18 to 95 years residing in around 25 US areas. Cohorts were determined from participant-reported clinical history. CDR3 size: 15 residues. Germline V lookup: CDR1 SGHRS, CDR2 YFSETQ. Germline trimming cut 0 bases from V and 4 bases from J; bases unmatched to any gene: 3.

The rearrangement links TRBV5-1 to TRBJ2-2; TRBD1 matches at 7 bases. The specimen was PBMCs or T cells enriched from blood (not recorded which). The receptor was derived from a woman in her thirties or forties with acute COVID-19. The CDR3 nucleotides are TGCGCCAGCAGCTTGGTTACAGGGGCCACCGGGGAGCTGTTTTTT. The encoded protein is CASSLVTGATGELFF.